What follows describes a single T cell receptor beta chain. What it binds is unknown. These data belong to a study of T cell responses to AZD1222 COVID-19 vaccine. The CDR3 has 15 amino acids. CDR1 and CDR2 (germline): SGHRS, YFSETQ. The V end lost 3 bases, the J end lost 4 bases, and 16 bases lay between the germline ends. Notes on the study in general: Dominant CD4 TCR responses targeted spike regions 160-218 and 743-854. Unmutated variant regions reportedly attract nearly half of all spike-specific TCRs. A rise in Spike-specific TCR breadth and depth followed two AZD1222 doses.

Profiled with immunoSEQ multiplex PCR; TCRdb holds only in-frame clones, not every one. Of some 170,000 clones detected, around 87% appear once; the ten largest clones hold 4% to 4.5%. This chain connects TRBV5-1 to TRBJ1-2; D is undetermined. The sample was peripheral blood, taken 28 days after the second AZD1222 dose. This receptor was obtained from an adult who received the AZD1222 COVID-19 vaccine. The CDR3 spells CASSSDGRGPYGYTF. The CDR3 nucleotides read TGCGCCAGCAGCTCCGACGGGCGAGGTCCCTATGGCTACACCTTC.